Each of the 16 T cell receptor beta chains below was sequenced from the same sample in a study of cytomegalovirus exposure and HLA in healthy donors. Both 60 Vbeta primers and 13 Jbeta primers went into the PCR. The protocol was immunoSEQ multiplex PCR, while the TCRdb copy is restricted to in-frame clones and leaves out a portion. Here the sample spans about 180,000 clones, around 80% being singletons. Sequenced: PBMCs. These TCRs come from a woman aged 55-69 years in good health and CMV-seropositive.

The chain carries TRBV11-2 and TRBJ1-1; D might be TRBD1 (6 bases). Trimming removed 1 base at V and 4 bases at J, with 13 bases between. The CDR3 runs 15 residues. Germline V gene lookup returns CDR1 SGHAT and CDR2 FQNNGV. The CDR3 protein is CASSLGAGGGTEAFF. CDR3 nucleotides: TGTGCCAGCAGCTTAGGGGCGGGAGGGGGCACTGAAGCTTTCTTT.

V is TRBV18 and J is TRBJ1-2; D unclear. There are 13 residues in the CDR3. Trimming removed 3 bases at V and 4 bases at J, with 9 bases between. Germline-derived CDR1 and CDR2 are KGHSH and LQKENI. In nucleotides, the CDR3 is TGTGCCAGCTCACCCCTAAGCTCCTATGGCTACACCTTC. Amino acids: CASSPLSSYGYTF.

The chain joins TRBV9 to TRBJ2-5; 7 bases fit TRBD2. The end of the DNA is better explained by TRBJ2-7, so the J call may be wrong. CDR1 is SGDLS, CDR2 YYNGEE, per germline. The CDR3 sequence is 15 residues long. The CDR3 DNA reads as TGTGCCAGCAGCCTCGTCGGGGGGAGCTCCTACGAGCAGTACTTC. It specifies CASSLVGGSSYEQYF.

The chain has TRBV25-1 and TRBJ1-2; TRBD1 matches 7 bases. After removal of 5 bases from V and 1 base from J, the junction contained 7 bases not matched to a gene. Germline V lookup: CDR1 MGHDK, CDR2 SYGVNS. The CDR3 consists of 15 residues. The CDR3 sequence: CASSIGTVLNYGYTF. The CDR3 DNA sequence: TGTGCCAGCAGTATCGGGACAGTCCTTAACTATGGCTACACCTTC.

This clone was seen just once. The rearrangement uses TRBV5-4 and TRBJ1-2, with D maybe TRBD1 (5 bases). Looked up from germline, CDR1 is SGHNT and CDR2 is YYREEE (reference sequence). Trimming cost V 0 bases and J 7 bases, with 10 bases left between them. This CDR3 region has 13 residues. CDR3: CASSLEGIGGYTF. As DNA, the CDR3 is TGTGCCAGCAGCTTGGAGGGGATTGGTGGCTACACCTTC.

The CDR3 loop reads CASSFRGASGRYEQYF. The CDR3 coding sequence is TGTGCCAGCAGTTTTAGGGGGGCTAGCGGCCGCTACGAGCAGTACTTC. The V call is TRBV6-5, the J call TRBJ2-5; TRBD2 is a possible D gene (7 bases). The end of the DNA is better explained by TRBJ2-7, so the J call may be wrong. The length of the CDR3 is 16 residues. Germline lookup yields CDR1 MNHEY and CDR2 SVGAGI.

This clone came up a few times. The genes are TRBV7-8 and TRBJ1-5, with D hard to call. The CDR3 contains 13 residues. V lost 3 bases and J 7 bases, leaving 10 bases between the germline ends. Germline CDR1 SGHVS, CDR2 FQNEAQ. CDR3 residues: CASSFAPPQPQHF. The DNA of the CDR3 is TGTGCCAGCAGCTTTGCGCCTCCGCAGCCCCAGCATTTT.

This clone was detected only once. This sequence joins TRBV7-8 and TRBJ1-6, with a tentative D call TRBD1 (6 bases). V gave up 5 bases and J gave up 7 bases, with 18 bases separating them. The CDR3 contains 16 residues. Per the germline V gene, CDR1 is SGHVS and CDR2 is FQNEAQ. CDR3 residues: CASSPRGGAGNSPLHF. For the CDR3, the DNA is TGTGCCAGCAGCCCAAGGGGGGGCGCCGGGAATTCACCCCTCCACTTT.

In DNA form, the CDR3 reads TGTGCCACCGAGCGCGGACAGGGACTCTCAGATACGCAGTATTTT. It yields the protein CATERGQGLSDTQYF. This rearrangement joins TRBV27 to TRBJ2-3, with 8 bases lining up with TRBD1. Per germline, CDR1 MNHEY and CDR2 SMNVEV (reference sequence). The CDR3 spans 15 residues. The junction had 13 bases not matched to a gene; V was cut back by 10 bases and J by 4 bases.

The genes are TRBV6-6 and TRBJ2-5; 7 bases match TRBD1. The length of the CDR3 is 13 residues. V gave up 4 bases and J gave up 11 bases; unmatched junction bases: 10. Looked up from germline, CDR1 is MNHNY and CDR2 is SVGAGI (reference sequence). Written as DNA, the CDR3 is TGTGCCAGCAGTTTGGACAGGTCCCGTGAGCAGTACTTC. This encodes CASSLDRSREQYF.

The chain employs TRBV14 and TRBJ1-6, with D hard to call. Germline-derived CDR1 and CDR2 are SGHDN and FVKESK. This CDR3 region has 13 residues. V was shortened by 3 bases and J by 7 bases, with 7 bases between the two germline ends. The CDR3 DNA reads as TGTGCCAGCAGCCACGGGTTGAATTCACCCCTCCACTTT. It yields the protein CASSHGLNSPLHF.

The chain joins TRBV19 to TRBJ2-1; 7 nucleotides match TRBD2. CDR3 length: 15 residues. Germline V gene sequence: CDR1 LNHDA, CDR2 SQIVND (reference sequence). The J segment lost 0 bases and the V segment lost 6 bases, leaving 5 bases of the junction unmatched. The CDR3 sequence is CASRVREYSYNEQFF. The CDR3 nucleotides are TGTGCCAGTAGGGTGCGGGAGTACTCCTACAATGAGCAGTTCTTC.

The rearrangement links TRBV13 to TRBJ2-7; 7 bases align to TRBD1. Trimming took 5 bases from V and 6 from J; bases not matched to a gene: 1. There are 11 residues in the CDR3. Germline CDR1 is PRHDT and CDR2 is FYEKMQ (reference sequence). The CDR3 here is CASSNRGEQYF. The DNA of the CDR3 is TGTGCCAGCAGCAACAGGGGCGAGCAGTACTTC.

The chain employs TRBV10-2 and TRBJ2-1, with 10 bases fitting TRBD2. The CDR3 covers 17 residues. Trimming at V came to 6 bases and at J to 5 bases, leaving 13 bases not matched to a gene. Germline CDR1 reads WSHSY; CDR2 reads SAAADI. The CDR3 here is CASSLSGLAGVNNEQFF. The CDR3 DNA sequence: TGCGCCAGCAGCCTTTCCGGCCTAGCGGGAGTGAACAATGAGCAGTTCTTC.

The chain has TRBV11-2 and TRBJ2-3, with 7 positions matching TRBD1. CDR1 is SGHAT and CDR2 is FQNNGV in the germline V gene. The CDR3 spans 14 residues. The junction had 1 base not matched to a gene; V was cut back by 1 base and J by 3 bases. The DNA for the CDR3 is TGTGCCAGCAGCTTAGGACAGGGAACAGATACGCAGTATTTT. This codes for CASSLGQGTDTQYF.

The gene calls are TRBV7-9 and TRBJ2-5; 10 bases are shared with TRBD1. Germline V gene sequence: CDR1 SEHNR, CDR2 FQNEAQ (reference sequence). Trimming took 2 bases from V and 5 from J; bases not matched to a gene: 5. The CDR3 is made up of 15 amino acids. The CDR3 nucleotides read TGTGCCAGCAGCTTACGGGACAGGGGACGGGAGACCCAGTACTTC. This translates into CASSLRDRGRETQYF.